This T cell receptor beta chain is drawn from a study of cytomegalovirus exposure and HLA in healthy donors. About the study: Later, an analysis reported that the 130 or so validation repertoires had used the same platform as the 500 to 800 first-cohort repertoires.

V was trimmed by 5 bases and J by 3 bases, leaving 22 bases between them. The CDR3 consists of 17 residues. CDR1 SEHNR and CDR2 FQNEAQ come from the germline V gene (reference sequence). In regard to this clone: Its antigen is as yet unknown.

Study conclusions and caveats: Some TCR beta chains (about 180 of them) were listed as cytomegalovirus-associated. Subsequent analysis revealed that first-cohort TCR clusters tended to co-occur in the 100 to 150 validation repertoires.

Clones were sequenced by immunoSEQ multiplex PCR, and TCRdb holds only the in-frame ones, with some missing. The sample has more than 300,000 clones; just over 85% are singletons. The sequence came from a woman aged 18-35 years in good health and CMV-seronegative. The V gene is TRBV7-9, the J gene TRBJ1-2; D remains ambiguous. The sequenced material came from PBMCs. CDR3 nucleotide sequence: TGTGCCAGCAGCCCCGGAGGTTCCCCGGGATTAGACTATGGCTACACCTTC. Its protein is CASSPGGSPGLDYGYTF. The full variable domain, its missing parts supplied by reference TRBV7-9 and TRBJ1-2, is DTGVSQNPRHKITKRGQNVTFRCDPISEHNRLYWYRQTLGQGPEFLTYFQNEAQLEKSRLLSDRFSAERPKGSFSTLEIQRTEQGDSAMYLCASSPGGSPGLDYGYTFGSGTRLTVV.